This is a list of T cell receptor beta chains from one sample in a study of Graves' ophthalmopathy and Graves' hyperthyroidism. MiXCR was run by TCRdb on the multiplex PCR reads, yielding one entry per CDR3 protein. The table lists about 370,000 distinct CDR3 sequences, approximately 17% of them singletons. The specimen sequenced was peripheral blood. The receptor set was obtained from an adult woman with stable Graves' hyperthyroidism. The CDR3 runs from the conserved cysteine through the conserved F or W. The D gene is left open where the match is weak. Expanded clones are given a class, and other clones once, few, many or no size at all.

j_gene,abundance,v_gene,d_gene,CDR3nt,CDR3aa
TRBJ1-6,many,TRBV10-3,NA,TGTGCCATCAGGGACGGGAATTCACCCCTCCACTTT,CAIRDGNSPLHF
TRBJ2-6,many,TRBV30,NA,TGTGCCTGGAGCGCAGGGTACGGGGCCAACGTCCTGACTTTC,CAWSAGYGANVLTF
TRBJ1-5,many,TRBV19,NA,TGTGCCAGTACCCGAGGGAGCAATCAGCCCCAGCATTTT,CASTRGSNQPQHF
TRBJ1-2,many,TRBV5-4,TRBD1,TGTGCCAGCAGCTCGCACTCAGGGGGATTCTATGGCTACACCTTC,CASSSHSGGFYGYTF
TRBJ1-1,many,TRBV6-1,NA,TGTGCCAGCAGTACAGCTGAAGCTTTCTTT,CASSTAEAFF
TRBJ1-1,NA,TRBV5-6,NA,TGTGCCAGCAGCTTGGATGGGTATCCTCGGAACACTGAAGCTTTCTTT,CASSLDGYPRNTEAFF
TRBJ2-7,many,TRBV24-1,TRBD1,TGTGCCACCGCGCGGGACAGGTCCGCGGACGAGCAGTACTTC,CATARDRSADEQYF
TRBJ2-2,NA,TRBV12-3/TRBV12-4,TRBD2,TGTGCCAGCAGTTTAACTAGCGGGCGGGAGCTGTTTTTT,CASSLTSGRELFF
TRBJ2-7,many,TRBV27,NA,TGTGCCAGCAGTTTAACTACGGCCAGCCACGAGCAGTACTTC,CASSLTTASHEQYF
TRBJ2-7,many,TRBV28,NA,NA,CASSSSGLAASYEQYF
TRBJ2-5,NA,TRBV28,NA,TGTGCCAGCAGTATATTACGGGCCGCGGTGGAGACCCAGTACTTC,CASSILRAAVETQYF
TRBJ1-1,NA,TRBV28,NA,TGTGCCAGCAGGACAGACAGGAAGAACACTGAAGCTTTCTTT,CASRTDRKNTEAFF
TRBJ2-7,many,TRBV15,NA,TGTGCCGTAGCGGCAGGAGCTTCCTACGAGCAGTACTTC,CAVAAGASYEQYF
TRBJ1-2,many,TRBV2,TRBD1,TGTGCCAGCGGGACAGGGGACCTCTATGGCTACACCTTC,CASGTGDLYGYTF
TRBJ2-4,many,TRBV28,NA,TGTGCCAGCAGTTTTTCCCAATTAGCCAAAAACATTCAGTACTTC,CASSFSQLAKNIQYF
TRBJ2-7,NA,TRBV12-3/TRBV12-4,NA,TGTGCCAGCAGTTCGGTGGTGGGCGAGCAGTACTTC,CASSSVVGEQYF
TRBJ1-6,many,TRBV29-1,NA,TGCAGCGCCGGCGAGGAGGGCCGATCGGACCTCCACTTT,CSAGEEGRSDLHF
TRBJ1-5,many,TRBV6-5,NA,TGTGCCAGCAGTTTTCAGGTGGGGAATAATCAGCCCCAGCATTTT,CASSFQVGNNQPQHF
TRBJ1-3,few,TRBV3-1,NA,TGTGCCAGCAGCCCACGGGCAGCTGGAAACACCATATATTTT,CASSPRAAGNTIYF
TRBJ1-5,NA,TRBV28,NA,TGTGCCAGCAGGAGTGCTGACCCAAATCAGCCCCAGCATTTT,CASRSADPNQPQHF
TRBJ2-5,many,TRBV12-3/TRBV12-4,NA,TGTGCCAGCAGTTTTAAAGGAAGGGCCGTCGAGACCCAGTACTTC,CASSFKGRAVETQYF
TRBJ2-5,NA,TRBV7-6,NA,TGTGCCAGCAGTCGTATAACAGGGGGAGGGGAGACCCAGTACTTC,CASSRITGGGETQYF
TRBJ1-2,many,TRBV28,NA,TGTGCCAGCAGGCCCGACAGAGGGATCTATGGCTACACCTTC,CASRPDRGIYGYTF
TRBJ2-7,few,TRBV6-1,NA,TGTGCCAGCAGCGTTGATTACGAGCAGTACTTC,CASSVDYEQYF
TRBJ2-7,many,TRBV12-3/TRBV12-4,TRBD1,TGTGCCAGCAGACCAGGGGGCACCTGGTACGAGCAGTACTTC,CASRPGGTWYEQYF
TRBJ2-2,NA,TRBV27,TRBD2,TGTGCCAGAACCAAGTCCGGGACAGCGGGGGGGACCGGGGAGCTGTTTTTT,CARTKSGTAGGTGELFF
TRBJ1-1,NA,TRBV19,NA,TGTGCCAGTAGTATTTCGAGTGAAGCTTTCTTT,CASSISSEAFF
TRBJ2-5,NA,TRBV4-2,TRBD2,TGTGCCAGCAGCCAAGAGCGGGGGTCGGGGGAGACCCAGTACTTC,CASSQERGSGETQYF
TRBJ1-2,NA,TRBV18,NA,TGTGCCAGCTCACCACGTTGGGAGAAATCCTATGGCTACACCTTC,CASSPRWEKSYGYTF
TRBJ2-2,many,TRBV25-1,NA,TGTGCCAGCAGCGGATTCGTCCGGGAGCTGTTTTTT,CASSGFVRELFF
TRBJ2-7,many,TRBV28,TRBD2,TGTGCCAGCAGTGTAGCGGGAGGCTCCTACGAGCAGTACTTC,CASSVAGGSYEQYF
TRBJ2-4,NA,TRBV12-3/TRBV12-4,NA,TGTGCCAGCCAGGGTAGCGTGGCCAAAAACATTCAGTACTTC,CASQGSVAKNIQYF
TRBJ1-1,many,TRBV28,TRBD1,TGTGCCAGCAGTTTTACAGGGGCCTTGAACGGTGAAGCTTTCTTT,CASSFTGALNGEAFF
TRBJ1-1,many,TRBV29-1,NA,TGCAGCGTTGAGGCCACCAGAGGAACTGAAGCTTTCTTT,CSVEATRGTEAFF
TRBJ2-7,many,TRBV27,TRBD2,TGTGCCAGCAGTTTTGGGGCGGGAGAAGACGAGCAGTACTTC,CASSFGAGEDEQYF
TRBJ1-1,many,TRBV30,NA,TGTGCCTGGACCGGACATGTGATGATTGAAGCTTTCTTT,CAWTGHVMIEAFF
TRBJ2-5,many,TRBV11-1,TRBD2,TGTGCCAGCAGCCCCATGAGGGGCGGGGGAAAAGAGACCCAGTACTTC,CASSPMRGGGKETQYF
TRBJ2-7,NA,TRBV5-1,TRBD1,TGCGCCAGCAGCACCGGACAGGGTCACAACGAGCAGTACTTC,CASSTGQGHNEQYF
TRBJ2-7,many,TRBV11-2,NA,TGTGCCAGCAGCCCGACCGCGTACGAGCAGTACTTC,CASSPTAYEQYF
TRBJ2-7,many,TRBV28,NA,TGTGCCAGCAGTTTTCGGCGGGAACGCTACGAGCAGTACTTC,CASSFRRERYEQYF
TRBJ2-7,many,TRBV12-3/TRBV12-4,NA,TGTGCCAGCAGGAGGGGGAGGTACGAGCAGTACTTC,CASRRGRYEQYF
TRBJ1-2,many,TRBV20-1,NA,TGCAGTGCTAGGGGGTTAGGGGTGGAAGCTAACTATGGCTACACCTTC,CSARGLGVEANYGYTF
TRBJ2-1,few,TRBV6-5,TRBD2,TGTGCCAGCAGTTACCACCCATCCGGGACTAGCAACAATGAGCAGTTCTTC,CASSYHPSGTSNNEQFF